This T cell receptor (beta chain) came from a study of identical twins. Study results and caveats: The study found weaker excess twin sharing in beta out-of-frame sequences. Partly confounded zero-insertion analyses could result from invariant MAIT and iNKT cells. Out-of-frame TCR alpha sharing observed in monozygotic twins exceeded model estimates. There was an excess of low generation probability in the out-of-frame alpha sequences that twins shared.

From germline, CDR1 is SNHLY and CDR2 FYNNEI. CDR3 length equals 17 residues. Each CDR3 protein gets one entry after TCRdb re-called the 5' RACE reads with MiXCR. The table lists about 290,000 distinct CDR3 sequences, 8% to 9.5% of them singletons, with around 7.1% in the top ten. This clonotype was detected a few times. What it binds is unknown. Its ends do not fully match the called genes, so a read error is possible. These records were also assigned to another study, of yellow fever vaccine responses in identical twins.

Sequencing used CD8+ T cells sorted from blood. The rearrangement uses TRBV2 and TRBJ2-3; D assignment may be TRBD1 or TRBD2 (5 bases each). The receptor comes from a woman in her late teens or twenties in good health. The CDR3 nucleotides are TGTGCCAGAAGTGAACGGGCAGGGAGAATTGTGGAAGATACGCAGTATTTT. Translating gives CARSERAGRIVEDTQYF.